The text below deals with one T cell receptor beta chain. Its antigen remains unidentified. Memory CD4+ T cells were sorted as CD4+CD45RO+CD25- cells. Study-wide findings and caveats: Tumor Tregs overlapped most with tumor, then blood, naive CD4+ cells.

CDR1 SGHRS and CDR2 YFSETQ come from the germline V gene. The CDR3 consists of 14 residues. V was trimmed by 0 bases and J by 2 bases, leaving 6 bases between them. TCRdb used MiXCR to reprocess the 5' RACE reads, holding one entry per CDR3 protein. Altogether 60,000 to 65,000 distinct CDR3 sequences are present, around a fifth being singletons, with the ten largest covering about 2.7%. This chain links TRBV5-1 with TRBJ2-1; D is possibly TRBD2 (5 bases). This sequence was found in a female donor with breast cancer. Sequences were obtained from memory CD4+ T cells sorted from a lymph node. The subset is: memory CD4+ T cells, CD4+CD45RO+CD25-. The chain's CDR3 is CASSLAGTYNEQFF. The CDR3 nucleotides are TGCGCCAGCAGCTTGGCCGGGACCTACAATGAGCAGTTCTTC.